This T cell receptor beta chain was sequenced for a study of tumor and adjacent non-tumor tissue in lung cancer. Whole-study context: Each sample yielded around 4.2 million productive TCRbeta reads on average.

Trimming stripped 6 bases from V and 0 bases from J, with 9 bases between. Germline V gene sequence: CDR1 MNHEY, CDR2 SVGAGI. This CDR3 has 15 residues. The template was RNA from unsorted bulk tissue. TCRbeta libraries were built with three rounds of nested PCR, modified from ARM-PCR. TCRdb reprocessed the multiplex PCR reads with MiXCR, giving one entry per CDR3 protein. The sample shows about 200,000 distinct CDR3 sequences, around 71% of them seen only once. This clonotype was obtained from a man in his sixties with non-small cell lung cancer. The sample consisted of lung tumor tissue. V is TRBV6-5 and J is TRBJ1-6, with a weak D call TRBD1 (6 bases). In nucleotides, the CDR3 is TGTGCCAGCAGGGGGGGCCGCTCCTATAATTCACCCCTCCACTTT. Encoded protein: CASRGGRSYNSPLHF.